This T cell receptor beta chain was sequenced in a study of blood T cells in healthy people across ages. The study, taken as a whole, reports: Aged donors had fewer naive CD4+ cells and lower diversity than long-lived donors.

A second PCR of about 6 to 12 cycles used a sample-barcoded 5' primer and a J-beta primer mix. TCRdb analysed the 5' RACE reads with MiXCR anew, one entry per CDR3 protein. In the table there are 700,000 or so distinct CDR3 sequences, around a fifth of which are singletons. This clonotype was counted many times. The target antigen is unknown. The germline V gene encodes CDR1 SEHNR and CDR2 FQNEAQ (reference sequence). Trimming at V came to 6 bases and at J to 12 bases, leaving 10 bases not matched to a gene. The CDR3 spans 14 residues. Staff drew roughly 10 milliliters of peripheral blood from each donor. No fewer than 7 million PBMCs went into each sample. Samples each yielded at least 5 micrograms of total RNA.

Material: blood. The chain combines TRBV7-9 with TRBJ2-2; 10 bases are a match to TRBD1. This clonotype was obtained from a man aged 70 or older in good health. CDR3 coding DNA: TGTGCCAGCAGGCGAGGCGACAGGGGGCTTCAGCTGTTTTTT. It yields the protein CASRRGDRGLQLFF.